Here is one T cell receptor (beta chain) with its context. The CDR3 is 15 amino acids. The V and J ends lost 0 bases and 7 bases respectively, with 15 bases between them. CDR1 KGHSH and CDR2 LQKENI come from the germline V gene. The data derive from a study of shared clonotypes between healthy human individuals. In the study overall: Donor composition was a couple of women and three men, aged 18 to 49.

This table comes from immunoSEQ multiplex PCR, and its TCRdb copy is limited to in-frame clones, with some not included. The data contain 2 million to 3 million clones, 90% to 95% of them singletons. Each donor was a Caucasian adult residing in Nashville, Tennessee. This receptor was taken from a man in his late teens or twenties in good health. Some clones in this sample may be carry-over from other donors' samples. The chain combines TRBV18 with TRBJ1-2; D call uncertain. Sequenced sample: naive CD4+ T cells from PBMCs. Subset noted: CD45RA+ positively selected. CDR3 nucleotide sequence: TGTGCCAGCTCACCACCAGGCAACCTAATGCGTGGCTACACCTTC. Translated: CASSPPGNLMRGYTF.